The 28 T cell receptor beta chains below come from one sample, sequenced in a study of T cells in Graves' hyperthyroidism and ophthalmopathy. The CDR3 regions of TCR beta were amplified from RNA transcripts. TCR CDR3 regions were first amplified by RT-PCR with HTBI primers. TCRdb analysed the multiplex PCR reads with MiXCR anew, one entry per CDR3 protein. The sample lists about 760,000 distinct CDR3 sequences; roughly a third were seen once. The sequencing sample was made of blood. These TCRs come from a woman aged 40 to 55 with Graves' hyperthyroidism.

This clonotype was counted at least ten times. V gene TRBV24-1 combines with J gene TRBJ2-7; TRBD1 might be the D (6 bases). The CDR3 runs to 13 residues. Germline assignment: CDR1 KGHDR and CDR2 SFDVKD. Trimming pared 4 bases from V and 3 bases from J, leaving 9 bases between. The CDR3 DNA reads as TGTGCCACCAGTGAATCCAGGGGCTACGAGCAGTACTTC. Translating gives CATSESRGYEQYF.

There are many counts of this clonotype. The rearrangement links TRBV6-6 to TRBJ2-7; D uncertain. The CDR3 contains 15 residues. The germline V and J ends were trimmed by 6 bases and 2 bases, with 17 bases remaining between them. Germline V CDR1 and CDR2: MNHNY, SVGAGI (reference sequence). The CDR3 spells CASSHPGDGTYEQYF. In nucleotides, the CDR3 is TGTGCCAGCAGCCACCCCGGCGACGGAACCTACGAGCAGTACTTC.

As concerns this clonotype: This may be a read error: a much more frequent sequence differs by one nucleotide. The V call is TRBV19, the J call TRBJ2-5, with 8 bases identical to TRBD1. Looked up from germline, CDR1 is LNHDA and CDR2 is SQIVND (reference sequence). The CDR3 has 17 residues. This CDR3 is CASSKAASGQGGETRYF. CDR3 DNA sequence: TGTGCCAGTAGTAAGGCCGCCTCAGGACAGGGAGGAGAGACCCGGTACTTC.

The chain employs TRBV7-9 and TRBJ1-5; 9 nucleotides agree with TRBD1. This CDR3 contains 15 residues. V was pared by 6 bases and J by 4 bases, with 7 bases of the junction left unmatched. Germline V gene sequence: CDR1 SEHNR, CDR2 FQNEAQ (reference sequence). The CDR3: CASSSPGQGNQPQHF. The CDR3 coding sequence is TGTGCCAGCAGTTCGCCGGGACAGGGTAATCAGCCCCAGCATTTT.

The genes are TRBV20-1 and TRBJ1-2, with unresolved D. CDR1 DFQATT and CDR2 SNEGSKA come from the germline V gene (reference sequence). Trimming removed 4 bases from V and 6 bases from J, with 24 bases in between. This CDR3 contains 16 residues. CDR3 sequence reads: CSAIFISRHQRHGYTF. The CDR3 coding sequence is TGCAGTGCTATTTTTATCAGCCGACACCAGCGTCATGGCTACACCTTC.

The sample holds many counts of this clonotype. The DNA of the CDR3 is TGCGCCAGCAGCTTGAGGGACATTCGGACTGAAGCTTTCTTT. As protein: CASSLRDIRTEAFF. This chain connects TRBV5-1 to TRBJ1-1; a weak D match, TRBD1 (6 bases). Germline values: CDR1 SGHRS, CDR2 YFSETQ. Trimming pared 1 base from V and 5 bases from J, leaving 12 bases between. The CDR3 extends over 14 amino acids.

This clonotype was observed at least ten times. The chain has TRBV7-3 and TRBJ1-6, with 8 bases fitting TRBD1. With V trimmed by 5 bases and J by 9 bases, 6 bases remained unmatched. Germline values: CDR1 SGHTA, CDR2 FQGTGA. This CDR3 is 14 amino acids long. The CDR3 DNA reads as TGTGCCAGCAGCCGCGGACAGGGCGGTTCACCCCTCCACTTT. This encodes CASSRGQGGSPLHF.

For this clonotype: The junction and the germline gene differ at one end; a read error may be behind it. This chain links TRBV7-9 with TRBJ2-3; D is ambiguous. There are 17 residues in the CDR3. The germline gives CDR1 SEHNR, CDR2 FQNEAQ (reference sequence). The CDR3 region is CASSQGQNPLSTDTQNF. The CDR3 region has the DNA TGTGCCAGCAGCCAAGGGCAAAATCCTTTAAGCACAGATACGCAGAATTTT.

A few counts support this clonotype. J is TRBJ2-5 and V is TRBV27; 8 bases map to TRBD1. The CDR3 runs to 17 residues. Germline CDR1 is MNHEY and CDR2 is SMNVEV (reference sequence). V lost 5 bases and J lost 5; bases outside the gene matches: 16. DNA for the CDR3: TGTGCCAGCAGTAATTACAGGGGGAACACCGCGCGGGAGACCCAGTACTTC. Encoded protein: CASSNYRGNTARETQYF.

The gene calls are TRBV19 and TRBJ1-5; 9 positions match TRBD1. V lost 6 bases, J lost 10 bases, and 13 bases stayed unmatched. The V gene's germline CDR1 is LNHDA and CDR2 SQIVND (reference sequence). The CDR3 is 15 amino acids. The CDR3 region is CASRVAGTGSQPQHF. The CDR3 DNA reads as TGTGCCAGTAGGGTCGCCGGGACAGGGAGTCAACCCCAGCATTTT.

In regard to this clonotype: Compared with germline, one end of the junction differs, possibly owing to a read error. The V and J genes are TRBV7-2 and TRBJ1-1; no clear D gene. The CDR3 spans 11 residues. Germline-derived CDR1 and CDR2 are SGHTA and FQGNSA. Here the CDR3 reads CASSLVAEVFF. The CDR3 DNA reads TGTGCCAGCAGCTTAGTCGCTGAAGTTTTCTTT.

The chain carries TRBV12-5 and TRBJ1-5, with D unresolved. Germline V gene lookup returns CDR1 LGHNT and CDR2 FRNRAP. V was cut by 0 bases and J by 0 bases, with 12 bases left in between. The CDR3 extends over 17 amino acids. The CDR3 here is CASGLVLSRDSNQPQHF. Here the CDR3 DNA reads TGTGCTAGTGGTTTGGTACTCAGTAGGGATAGCAATCAGCCCCAGCATTTT.

The chain recombines TRBV10-3 with TRBJ2-6; 11 bases fit TRBD1. V trimming: 8 bases; J trimming: 0 bases; junction bases outside the gene matches: 0. CDR3 length: 15 residues. Germline CDR1 and CDR2: ENHRY and SYGVKD. This CDR3 reads CAIGTGGSGANVLTF. CDR3 DNA sequence: TGTGCCATCGGGACAGGGGGCTCTGGGGCCAACGTCCTGACTTTC.

This clonotype has just a few counts. V is TRBV4-3 and J is TRBJ1-3; D might be TRBD1 (6 bases). The V gene's germline CDR1 is LGHNA and CDR2 YSLEER. CDR3 length equals 17 residues. V was cut by 4 bases and J by 0 bases, with 16 bases left in between. The CDR3 loop reads CASSPDRGGFSGNTIYF. The CDR3, as DNA: TGCGCCAGCAGCCCGGACAGAGGGGGATTCTCTGGAAACACCATATATTTT.

The chain recombines TRBV7-9 with TRBJ1-3; maybe TRBD1 (6 bases). Per the germline V gene, CDR1 is SEHNR and CDR2 is FQNEAQ (reference sequence). The V gene lost 7 bases and the J gene lost 10 bases, with 17 bases spanning the gap. The CDR3 spans 13 residues. CDR3: CASTAGGQETIYF. CDR3 DNA sequence: TGTGCCAGCACGGCGGGGGGCCAAGAGACCATATATTTT.

This sequence joins TRBV12-3 or TRBV12-4 and TRBJ1-2; 9 nucleotides match TRBD1. The CDR3 runs 16 residues. The V gene end was trimmed by 4 bases and the J gene end by 8 bases; junction bases not matched to a gene: 14. The CDR3 DNA reads as TGTGCCAGCAGTTCAGACAGGGGGGGAGCTGAGATGGGCTACACCTTC. Residues: CASSSDRGGAEMGYTF.

The rearrangement links TRBV19 to TRBJ1-2; D is unresolved. Germline V gene lookup returns CDR1 LNHDA and CDR2 SQIVND (reference sequence). Trimming shortened V by 3 bases and J by 8 bases, and 16 bases separated the two germline ends. The CDR3 has 14 residues. In DNA form, the CDR3 reads TGTGCCAGTAGTATTTCGGTCCTCACGAGCGGCTACACCTTC. Residues: CASSISVLTSGYTF.

The chain couples TRBV7-9 to TRBJ2-5, with D possibly TRBD2 on 6 matching bases. V lost 5 bases and J lost 4, with 17 bases in between. The CDR3 length is 15 residues. CDR1 and CDR2 from the germline V gene are SEHNR and FQNEAQ (reference sequence). The CDR3 spells CASSSPGGVPETQYF. The DNA for the CDR3 is TGTGCCAGCAGCAGCCCCGGGGGAGTCCCAGAGACCCAGTACTTC.

This chain links TRBV10-3 with TRBJ2-2, with TRBD1 matching over 9 bases. Germline V gene lookup returns CDR1 ENHRY and CDR2 SYGVKD. V shed 3 bases and J 7 bases; nucleotides not matched to a gene: 6. The CDR3 runs to 15 residues. As DNA, the CDR3 is TGTGCCATCAGTGACCCCCGGGACAGGGACGGGGAGCTGTTTTTT. Its translation: CAISDPRDRDGELFF.

The chain combines TRBV10-3 with TRBJ2-7, with 9 positions matching TRBD2. CDR1 ENHRY and CDR2 SYGVKD come from the germline V gene. This CDR3 has 15 residues. V lost 7 bases, J lost 0 bases, and 7 bases stayed unmatched. The CDR3 spells CAITPAGGSSYEQYF. DNA of the CDR3: TGTGCCATCACCCCAGCGGGGGGTAGCTCCTACGAGCAGTACTTC.

The chain combines TRBV10-3 with TRBJ2-7; 12 nucleotides align to TRBD2. V dropped 4 bases and J dropped 5; count of bases not matched to a gene: 6. The CDR3 is 15 residues long. The germline CDR1 and CDR2 sequences are ENHRY and SYGVKD. CDR3 nucleotides: TGTGCCATCAGTGCCGGACTAGCGGGAAGTAACGAGCAGTACTTC. The encoded protein is CAISAGLAGSNEQYF.

This clonotype was counted ten times or more. The chain has TRBV12-3 or TRBV12-4 and TRBJ1-6, with 9 bases fitting TRBD1. There are 15 residues in the CDR3. V was pared by 6 bases and J by 6 bases, with 6 bases of the junction left unmatched. The CDR3 DNA reads as TGTGCCAGCAGCCCAGGGACAGGGTCTAATTCACCCCTCCACTTT. This encodes CASSPGTGSNSPLHF.

A note on this clonotype: Just one base apart from a much larger clone, this may be a read error. This chain joins TRBV2 and TRBJ1-3; a weak D match, TRBD1 (5 bases). This CDR3 is built from 14 residues. Looked up from germline, CDR1 is SNHLY and CDR2 is FYNNEI. CDR3 nucleotides: TGTGCCAGCAACCTGGGGGGGTCTGGAAACACCATGTATTTT. This encodes CASNLGGSGNTMYF.

The chain is built from TRBV20-1 and TRBJ2-7; TRBD2 matches 8 bases. CDR3 length equals 13 residues. V was pared by 5 bases and J by 6 bases, with 9 bases of the junction left unmatched. Germline V gene lookup returns CDR1 DFQATT and CDR2 SNEGSKA (reference sequence). The CDR3 sequence: CSAHRGGGGEQYF. The CDR3 nucleotides are TGCAGTGCTCACCGGGGGGGGGGAGGCGAGCAGTACTTC.

The rearrangement uses TRBV20-1 and TRBJ2-7; D is uncertain. V dropped 0 bases and J dropped 4 bases, with 10 bases sitting between them. The CDR3 runs 13 residues. The germline gives CDR1 DFQATT, CDR2 SNEGSKA (reference sequence). CDR3 sequence: CSARDHSRYEQYF. CDR3 bases: TGCAGTGCTAGAGATCATTCCCGGTACGAGCAGTACTTC.

At least ten counts were recorded for this clonotype. The chain joins TRBV9 to TRBJ2-5, with D maybe TRBD2 (5 bases). With 0 bases removed from V and 3 bases from J, the gap between germline ends came to 9 bases. Germline V gives CDR1 SGDLS, CDR2 YYNGEE. The CDR3 length is 14 residues. CDR3 loop: CASSVGDSEETQYF. The CDR3 coding sequence is TGTGCCAGCAGCGTAGGGGATAGCGAAGAGACCCAGTACTTC.

This chain connects TRBV9 to TRBJ2-7, with TRBD2 identical over 7 bases. The DNA end is a closer match to TRBJ2-1, so the J assignment may be wrong. The CDR3 contains 16 residues. Germline V CDR1 and CDR2: SGDLS, YYNGEE. The CDR3 DNA reads TGTGCCAGCAGCGTAGTTCCGAAAGCGGGATTCAATGAGCAGTTCTTC. It specifies CASSVVPKAGFNEQFF.

The genes are TRBV12-3 or TRBV12-4 and TRBJ2-7; D is possibly TRBD1 or TRBD2 (5 bases each). V was cut by 6 bases and J by 1 base, with 16 bases left in between. CDR3 length: 15 residues. Here the CDR3 DNA reads TGTGCCAGCAGAGTTGGTGGGGGTACGTCCTACGAGCAGTACTTC. It yields the protein CASRVGGGTSYEQYF.